The 31 T cell receptor beta chains below all came from one sample that was sequenced in a study of tumor-infiltrating lymphocytes in oesophageal squamous cell carcinoma. TCRdb re-called the PCR reads with MiXCR, one entry per CDR3 protein. The table lists 15,000 to 20,000 distinct CDR3 sequences, about 46% of them singletons, with roughly a quarter in the top ten. Specimen: esophageal tumor tissue. These receptors originate from a male donor with esophageal squamous cell carcinoma.

This chain connects TRBV7-6 to TRBJ2-1, with D possibly matching TRBD2 (7 bases). The DNA matches TRBJ2-7 better at its end, which makes the J call doubtful. The CDR3 runs 16 residues. The germline V gene has CDR1 SGHVS and CDR2 FNYEAQ. DNA for the CDR3: TGTGCCAGCAGCTCGCTAGGGGGGGGGCCGAGTCATGAGCAGTACTTC. Translation: CASSSLGGGPSHEQYF.

Turning to this clonotype: A much larger clone sits a single nucleotide away, making a read error possible. The rearrangement links TRBV7-9 to TRBJ2-1, with D hard to call. The end of the DNA fits TRBJ2-7 better, so the J call may be wrong. The germline CDR1 and CDR2 sequences are SEHNR and FQNEAQ (reference sequence). This CDR3 has 16 amino acids. The CDR3 is CASSRLGQLTYNEQYF. For the CDR3, the DNA is TGTGCCAGCAGCCGCCTAGGGCAGCTGACCTACAATGAGCAGTACTTC.

The rearrangement uses TRBV4-2 and TRBJ2-7, with TRBD2 matching over 11 bases. The CDR3 contains 16 residues. V lost 0 bases, J lost 0 bases, and 1 base stayed unmatched. Germline values: CDR1 LGHNA, CDR2 YNFKEQ. The CDR3 coding sequence is TGTGCCAGCAGCCAAGATGGGACTAGCGGCTCCTACGAGCAGTACTTC. Its translation is CASSQDGTSGSYEQYF.

The chain employs TRBV11-1 and TRBJ2-1; the D gene is possibly TRBD2 (5 bases). Germline V CDR1 and CDR2: SGHAT, FQDESV (reference sequence). The V gene lost 7 bases and the J gene lost 0 bases, with 10 bases spanning the gap. CDR3 length: 14 residues. CDR3 bases: TGTGCCAGCACCGTGGGGAGCTCCTACAATGAGCAGTTCTTC. Residues: CASTVGSSYNEQFF.

This clonotype turned up a few times. The V and J genes are TRBV7-2 and TRBJ2-7; D gene uncertain. The J call may be incorrect, as the DNA end agrees better with TRBJ2-1. This CDR3 has 14 amino acids. CDR1 and CDR2 (germline): SGHTA, FQGNSA. The DNA of the CDR3 is TGTGCCAGCGCCGCAGACCTCGTTGTTACTGAGCAGTTCTTC. Protein product: CASAADLVVTEQFF.

The chain couples TRBV6-5 to TRBJ1-1, with 7 bases matching TRBD1. CDR1 is MNHEY, CDR2 SVGAGI, per germline. Unmatched junction bases numbered 5, after V lost 9 bases and J lost 1 base. The CDR3 extends over 13 amino acids. CDR3 sequence reads: CASSTGRNTEAFF. The CDR3 region has the DNA TGTGCCAGTTCGACAGGGAGGAACACTGAAGCTTTCTTT.

The V and J genes are TRBV7-6 and TRBJ2-4; D is ambiguous. The DNA end lines up better with TRBJ2-7; the J call may be wrong. The CDR3 covers 13 residues. Per germline, CDR1 SGHVS and CDR2 FNYEAQ. CDR3 sequence (DNA): TGTGCCAGCAGCCCCTTAAGCTCCTACGAGCAGTACTTC. It yields the protein CASSPLSSYEQYF.

This chain joins TRBV7-9 and TRBJ2-3, with 7 bases fitting TRBD2. In germline, CDR1 is SEHNR, CDR2 FQNEAQ (reference sequence). V gave up 1 base and J gave up 1 base; unmatched junction bases: 8. CDR3 length equals 17 residues. CDR3 nucleotide sequence: TGTGCCAGCAGCTTAGGTTCCGCGGGAGCCCGCACAGATACGCAGTATTTT. The encoded protein is CASSLGSAGARTDTQYF.

In this sample, this clonotype turned up many times. The gene calls are TRBV20-1 and TRBJ2-1, with D perhaps TRBD2 (6 bases). This CDR3 region has 12 residues. The V gene lost 3 bases and the J gene lost 8 bases, with 11 bases spanning the gap. Germline V gives CDR1 DFQATT, CDR2 SNEGSKA (reference sequence). The CDR3 DNA reads as TGCAGTGCTAGTCGGGAGTGGGATGAGCAGTTCTTC. Amino acid sequence: CSASREWDEQFF.

The J gene is TRBJ2-5, the V gene TRBV7-4; 7 positions match TRBD1. The J call may be in error: the DNA end matches TRBJ2-1 better. From germline, CDR1 is SGHVT and CDR2 SQSDAQ. The CDR3 runs to 12 residues. The CDR3 sequence: CASSLGGQEQFF. CDR3 nucleotide sequence: TGTGCCAGCAGCTTAGGGGGACAGGAGCAGTTCTTC.

This sequence joins TRBV7-3 and TRBJ2-1; either TRBD1 or TRBD2 may supply D (5 bases each). The CDR3 covers 13 residues. The germline V and J ends were trimmed by 4 bases and 12 bases, with 16 bases remaining between them. The germline V gene has CDR1 SGHTA and CDR2 FQGTGA. The CDR3 DNA sequence: TGTGCCAGCAGCTCCGAACCGGGACGAGCGCAGTTCTTC. As protein: CASSSEPGRAQFF.

This clonotype was found a few times. This chain joins TRBV6-1 and TRBJ1-4; D unclear. V lost 2 bases and J lost 0, with 16 bases in between. The CDR3 covers 18 residues. CDR1 and CDR2 (germline): MNHNS, SASEGT. The CDR3, as DNA: TGTGCCAGCAGTGAAAAAGGTCATCCTAGTGCAACTAATGAAAAACTGTTTTTT. Protein sequence: CASSEKGHPSATNEKLFF.

The V call is TRBV11-2, the J call TRBJ2-3, with 11 bases aligning to TRBD2. The end of the DNA fits TRBJ2-1 better, so the J call may be wrong. The CDR3 is 16 residues long. The V gene's germline CDR1 is SGHAT and CDR2 FQNNGV. CDR3 in amino acids: CASIPWSTSGSGEQFF. DNA of the CDR3: TGTGCCAGCATCCCCTGGTCCACTAGCGGGAGTGGTGAGCAGTTCTTC.

The V and J genes are TRBV6-5 and TRBJ1-1; D may be TRBD1 (5 bases). Gene TRBJ1-6 matches the end of the DNA better, so the J call may be wrong. CDR3 length: 16 amino acids. The germline CDR1 and CDR2 sequences are MNHEY and SVGAGI. This CDR3 is CASSRELGRKFLPLHF. Written as DNA, the CDR3 is TGTGCCAGCAGCCGCGAACTGGGACGGAAATTTTTGCCCCTCCACTTT.

The J gene is TRBJ2-6, the V gene TRBV7-9; D uncertain. In germline, CDR1 is SEHNR, CDR2 FQNEAQ (reference sequence). With 5 bases removed from V and 0 bases from J, the gap between germline ends came to 5 bases. The CDR3 is 14 amino acids. The CDR3 sequence: CASSPNSGANVLTF. For the CDR3, the DNA is TGTGCCAGCAGCCCGAACTCTGGGGCCAACGTCCTGACTTTC.

This clonotype was detected a few times. This chain links TRBV18 with TRBJ2-1; D tentatively fits TRBD1 or TRBD2 (6 bases each). Germline V gene sequence: CDR1 KGHSH, CDR2 LQKENI. Trimming took 3 bases from V and 4 from J, leaving 16 bases between them. This CDR3 region has 16 residues. The DNA of the CDR3 is TGTGCCAGCTCACCGCCGATCGGGGGCGGGTACAATGAGCAGTTCTTC. Amino acids: CASSPPIGGGYNEQFF.

The V call is TRBV6-6, the J call TRBJ2-1; either TRBD1 or TRBD2 may supply D (5 bases each). The CDR3 contains 16 residues. CDR1 is MNHNY, CDR2 SVGAGI, per germline (reference sequence). V lost 4 bases and J 5 bases, leaving 18 bases between the germline ends. This chain's CDR3 is CASSSHGTENHNEQFF. The DNA for the CDR3 is TGTGCCAGCAGTTCCCACGGGACGGAGAATCACAATGAGCAGTTCTTC.

The chain recombines TRBV12-3 or TRBV12-4 with TRBJ2-1; 8 nucleotides line up with TRBD2. With 7 bases clipped from V and 5 bases from J, the junction kept 16 bases outside the gene matches. The CDR3 consists of 17 residues. The CDR3 coding sequence is TGTGCCAGCACCGGCAGCCAATTAGCGGGGACGAACAATGAGCAGTTCTTC. Protein product: CASTGSQLAGTNNEQFF.

The CDR3 coding sequence is TGTGCCAGCAGCCCCCGGGACAGGGGGCGAGTCCGGGAAAAACTGTTTTTT. Encoded protein: CASSPRDRGRVREKLFF. The chain uses TRBV7-2 and TRBJ1-4, with 12 bases matching TRBD1. The CDR3 has 17 amino acids. Trimming cost V 5 bases and J 8 bases; bases outside gene matches: 12. The germline CDR1 and CDR2 sequences are SGHTA and FQGNSA.

This chain uses TRBV27 with TRBJ1-4; TRBD1 might be the D (5 bases). The end of the DNA fits TRBJ1-5 better, so the J call may be wrong. The germline V gene has CDR1 MNHEY and CDR2 SMNVEV (reference sequence). The CDR3 consists of 15 residues. For the CDR3, the DNA is TGTGCCAGCAGGGAGGGAGGGGAGAGAGATCAGCCCCAGCATTTT. Translating gives CASREGGERDQPQHF.

In its sample, this clonotype was seen many times. The chain employs TRBV19 and TRBJ2-4; D is undetermined. Germline CDR1 reads LNHDA; CDR2 reads SQIVND (reference sequence). Trimming cost V 3 bases and J 5 bases, with 11 bases left between them. The length of the CDR3 is 14 residues. For the CDR3, the DNA is TGTGCCAGTAGTATGAACGGGTTACAAAACATTCAGTACTTC. This gives the protein CASSMNGLQNIQYF.

This clonotype was picked up one time. V and J are TRBV11-2 and TRBJ2-6; D perhaps matches TRBD2 (6 bases). The DNA end lines up better with TRBJ2-7; the J call may be wrong. The CDR3 consists of 15 residues. Germline-derived CDR1 and CDR2 are SGHAT and FQNNGV. The CDR3 region has the DNA TGTGCCAGCAGCTTAGAGCTAGCGAGCTCCTACGAGCAGTACTTC. Its protein product is CASSLELASSYEQYF.

This clonotype was observed a single time. The gene calls are TRBV6-6 and TRBJ2-1; 8 nucleotides match TRBD1. Germline lookup yields CDR1 MNHNY and CDR2 SVGAGI (reference sequence). The CDR3 consists of 14 residues. V lost 2 bases and J lost 9; bases outside the gene matches: 6. CDR3: CASSYQGQGGEQFF. The CDR3 nucleotides are TGTGCCAGCAGTTACCAAGGACAGGGCGGTGAGCAGTTCTTC.

This clonotype was seen only a few times. This chain connects TRBV7-8 to TRBJ2-5, with D hard to call. The DNA end lines up better with TRBJ1-2; the J call may be wrong. Germline V CDR1 and CDR2: SGHVS, FQNEAQ. The CDR3 loop spans 15 amino acids. Here the CDR3 reads CASSLGSGFNYGYTF. CDR3 coding DNA: TGTGCCAGCAGCTTAGGATCCGGGTTTAACTATGGCTACACCTTC.

This clonotype was found many times. This sequence joins TRBV5-5 and TRBJ1-1; D gene ambiguous. The CDR3 sequence is 13 residues long. The V gene's germline CDR1 is SGHKS and CDR2 YYEKEE (reference sequence). Trimming removed 0 bases at V and 0 bases at J, with 3 bases between. The CDR3 DNA sequence: TGTGCCAGCAGCTTGGACTTGAACACTGAAGCTTTCTTT. It yields the protein CASSLDLNTEAFF. The variable domain in full, with the rest retrieved from reference TRBV5-5 and TRBJ1-1, is DAGVTQSPTHLIKTRGQQVTLRCSPISGHKSVSWYQQVLGQGPQFIFQYYEKEERGRGNFPDRFSARQFPNYSSELNVNALLLGDSALYLCASSLDLNTEAFFGQGTRLTVV.

This clonotype has a count of ten or more. The genes are TRBV12-3 or TRBV12-4 and TRBJ2-5; 9 bases agree with TRBD1. The CDR3 sequence is 16 residues long. Unmatched junction bases numbered 8, after V lost 4 bases and J lost 2 bases. The CDR3 protein is CASSWDRAGIQETQYF. CDR3 DNA sequence: TGTGCCAGCAGTTGGGACAGGGCCGGAATTCAAGAGACCCAGTACTTC.

The rearrangement links TRBV7-3 to TRBJ2-1, with a tentative D call TRBD2 (5 bases). Trimming cost V 1 base and J 5 bases, with 15 bases left between them. The CDR3 is 16 amino acids. CDR1 is SGHTA, CDR2 FQGTGA, per germline. CDR3 region: CASSLKRLVTNNEQFF. CDR3 nucleotides: TGTGCCAGCAGCTTAAAAAGGCTAGTGACTAACAATGAGCAGTTCTTC.

This clonotype was counted many times. The chain recombines TRBV5-4 with TRBJ2-5; 10 positions match TRBD1. Germline V gene data show CDR1 as SGHNT and CDR2 as YYREEE (reference sequence). V trimming: 4 bases; J trimming: 11 bases; junction bases outside the gene matches: 17. This CDR3 region has 16 residues. The CDR3 spells CASSLRTGTGASVQYF. The CDR3 DNA follows: TGTGCCAGCAGCCTACGCACCGGGACAGGGGCAAGTGTGCAGTACTTC.

This clonotype was detected ten times or more. The J gene is TRBJ2-1, the V gene TRBV7-3; 13 nucleotides agree with TRBD2. V lost 6 bases, J lost 5 bases, and 1 base stayed unmatched. The CDR3 spans 14 residues. The germline V gene encodes CDR1 SGHTA and CDR2 FQGTGA. CDR3 in amino acids: CASRLAGGNNEQFF. In nucleotides, the CDR3 is TGTGCCAGCAGACTAGCGGGAGGGAACAATGAGCAGTTCTTC.

V gene TRBV12-3 or TRBV12-4 combines with J gene TRBJ1-4; D unresolved. Between the trimmed V and J ends, which lost 2 bases and 5 bases, there was a span of 9 bases. This CDR3 comprises 14 residues. The CDR3 here is CASSLRQINEKLFF. The CDR3 nucleotides read TGTGCCAGCAGTTTAAGGCAGATAAATGAAAAACTGTTTTTT.

The gene calls are TRBV6-5 and TRBJ2-4, with a weak D call TRBD1 (6 bases). Germline assignment: CDR1 MNHEY and CDR2 SVGAGI. Trimming pared 5 bases from V and 0 bases from J, leaving 14 bases between. There are 16 residues in the CDR3. In nucleotides, the CDR3 is TGTGCCAGCAGTGAGCGTCAGGGGCTAGCCAAAAACATTCAGTACTTC. It translates to CASSERQGLAKNIQYF.